Following are 6 T cell receptor beta chains from one sample sequenced in a study of T cell responses to AZD1222 COVID-19 vaccine. Generated by immunoSEQ multiplex PCR, the TCRdb table keeps only in-frame clones and is missing some. The data show 150,000 to 200,000 clones, over 90% seen once. The sequences come from peripheral blood, collected on day 0 of AZD1222 vaccination. These receptors all stem from an adult in good health.

The rearrangement links TRBV2 to TRBJ1-1; 9 nucleotides line up with TRBD1. CDR1 SNHLY and CDR2 FYNNEI come from the germline V gene. The CDR3 loop spans 12 amino acids. V was clipped by 8 bases and J by 5 bases; unmatched bases: 3. The CDR3 sequence: CASHRGRTEAFF. The CDR3 DNA follows: TGTGCCAGCCACAGGGGGCGGACTGAAGCTTTCTTT.

This sequence joins TRBV20-1 and TRBJ1-2; D uncertain. The CDR3 contains 11 residues. With 1 base removed from V and 8 bases from J, the gap between germline ends came to 8 bases. Germline CDR1 reads DFQATT; CDR2 reads SNEGSKA (reference sequence). CDR3 protein: CSARVGGGYTF. DNA of the CDR3: TGCAGTGCTAGAGTGGGTGGAGGCTACACCTTC.

This clone is a singleton in its sample. The rearrangement links TRBV25-1 to TRBJ2-7; D gene ambiguous. The CDR3 runs 12 residues. V lost 3 bases to trimming and J lost 3 bases, with 6 bases between them. From germline, CDR1 is MGHDK and CDR2 SYGVNS. The CDR3 sequence: CASSDDHYEQYF. In nucleotides, the CDR3 is TGTGCCAGCAGTGATGATCACTACGAGCAGTACTTC.

The gene calls are TRBV27 and TRBJ2-7; weak D call: TRBD2 (5 bases). Germline lookup yields CDR1 MNHEY and CDR2 SMNVEV (reference sequence). The CDR3 length is 18 residues. The ends were cut back, 0 bases at V and 4 bases at J, with 22 bases in the middle. The CDR3 coding sequence is TGTGCCAGCAGTTTATCCCTCGGGATCACTAGAATACCATACGAGCAGTACTTC. Translated: CASSLSLGITRIPYEQYF.

The gene calls are TRBV18 and TRBJ1-1, with D tentatively TRBD1 (5 bases). Trimming cost V 6 bases and J 3 bases, with 17 bases left between them. Per the germline V gene, CDR1 is KGHSH and CDR2 is LQKENI. There are 15 residues in the CDR3. This chain's CDR3 is CASSSYTGGDTEAFF. CDR3 in DNA: TGTGCCAGCTCCAGCTATACAGGCGGCGACACTGAAGCTTTCTTT.

This sequence joins TRBV19 and TRBJ2-1, with 7 bases fitting TRBD2. Losses at the gene ends were 1 base for V and 2 bases for J; bases not matched to a gene: 2. The CDR3 covers 15 residues. In germline, CDR1 is LNHDA, CDR2 SQIVND (reference sequence). This chain's CDR3 is CASSIGGRAYNEQFF. In nucleotides, the CDR3 is TGTGCCAGTAGTATAGGTGGGAGGGCCTACAATGAGCAGTTCTTC.